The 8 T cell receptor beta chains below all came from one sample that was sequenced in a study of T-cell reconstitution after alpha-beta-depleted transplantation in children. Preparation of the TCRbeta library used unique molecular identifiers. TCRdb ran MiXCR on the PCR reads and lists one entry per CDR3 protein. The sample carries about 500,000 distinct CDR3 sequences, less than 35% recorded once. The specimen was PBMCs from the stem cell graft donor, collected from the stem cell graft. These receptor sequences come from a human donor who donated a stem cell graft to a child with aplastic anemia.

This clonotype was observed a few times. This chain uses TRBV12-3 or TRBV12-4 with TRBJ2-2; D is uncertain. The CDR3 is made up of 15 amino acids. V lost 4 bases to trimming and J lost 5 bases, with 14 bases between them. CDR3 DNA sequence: TGTGCCAGCAGTTCAGACTCCCCCAGAACCGGGGAGCTGTTTTTT. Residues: CASSSDSPRTGELFF.

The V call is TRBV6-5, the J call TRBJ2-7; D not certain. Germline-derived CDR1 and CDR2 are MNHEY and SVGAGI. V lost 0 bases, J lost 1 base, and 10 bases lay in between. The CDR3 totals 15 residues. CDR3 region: CASSYSDGRSYEQYF. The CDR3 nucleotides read TGTGCCAGCAGTTACTCGGACGGGCGATCCTACGAGCAGTACTTC.

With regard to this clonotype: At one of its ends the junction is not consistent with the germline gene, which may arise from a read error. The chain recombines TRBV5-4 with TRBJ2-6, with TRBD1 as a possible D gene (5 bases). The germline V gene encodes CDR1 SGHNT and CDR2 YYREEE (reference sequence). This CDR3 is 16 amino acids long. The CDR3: CASSLEDGSGANGLTF. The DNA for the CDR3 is TGTGCCAGCAGCTTGGAGGACGGCTCTGGGGCCAACGGCCTGACTTTC.

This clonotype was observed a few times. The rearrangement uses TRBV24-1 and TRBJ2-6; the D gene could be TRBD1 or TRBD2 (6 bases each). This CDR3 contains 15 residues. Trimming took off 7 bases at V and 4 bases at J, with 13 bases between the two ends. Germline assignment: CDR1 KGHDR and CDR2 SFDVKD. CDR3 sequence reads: CATRGAGTGANVLTF. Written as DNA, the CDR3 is TGTGCCACCAGGGGGGCGGGGACGGGGGCCAACGTCCTGACTTTC.

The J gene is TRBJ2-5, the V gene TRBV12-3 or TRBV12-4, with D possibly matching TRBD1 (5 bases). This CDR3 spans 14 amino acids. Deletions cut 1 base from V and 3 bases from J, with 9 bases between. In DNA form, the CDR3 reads TGTGCCAGCAGTTTAGGCAGGGCTAAAGAGACCCAGTACTTC. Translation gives CASSLGRAKETQYF.

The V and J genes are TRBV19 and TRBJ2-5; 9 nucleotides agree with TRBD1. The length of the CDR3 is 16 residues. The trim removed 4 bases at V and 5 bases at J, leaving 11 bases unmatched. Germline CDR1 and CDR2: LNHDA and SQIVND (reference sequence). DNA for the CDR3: TGTGCCAGTAGTACCGTCTCCGGGACAGGGAGTGAGACCCAGTACTTC. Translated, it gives CASSTVSGTGSETQYF.

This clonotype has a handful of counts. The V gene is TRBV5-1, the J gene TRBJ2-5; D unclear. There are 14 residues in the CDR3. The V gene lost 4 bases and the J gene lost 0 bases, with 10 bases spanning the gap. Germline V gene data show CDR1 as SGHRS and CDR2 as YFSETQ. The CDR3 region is CASSQVSDQETQYF. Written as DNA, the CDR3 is TGCGCCAGCAGCCAGGTCAGCGACCAAGAGACCCAGTACTTC.

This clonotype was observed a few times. The CDR3 coding sequence is TGCGCCAGCAGCCCGGGGGGGGCCAGCTACGAGCAGTACTTC. Translated, it gives CASSPGGASYEQYF. The rearrangement uses TRBV5-1 and TRBJ2-7, with TRBD2 identical over 8 bases. The CDR3 contains 14 residues. V shed 4 bases, J shed 3 bases, and the junction held 6 bases outside the gene matches. Per the germline V gene, CDR1 is SGHRS and CDR2 is YFSETQ.